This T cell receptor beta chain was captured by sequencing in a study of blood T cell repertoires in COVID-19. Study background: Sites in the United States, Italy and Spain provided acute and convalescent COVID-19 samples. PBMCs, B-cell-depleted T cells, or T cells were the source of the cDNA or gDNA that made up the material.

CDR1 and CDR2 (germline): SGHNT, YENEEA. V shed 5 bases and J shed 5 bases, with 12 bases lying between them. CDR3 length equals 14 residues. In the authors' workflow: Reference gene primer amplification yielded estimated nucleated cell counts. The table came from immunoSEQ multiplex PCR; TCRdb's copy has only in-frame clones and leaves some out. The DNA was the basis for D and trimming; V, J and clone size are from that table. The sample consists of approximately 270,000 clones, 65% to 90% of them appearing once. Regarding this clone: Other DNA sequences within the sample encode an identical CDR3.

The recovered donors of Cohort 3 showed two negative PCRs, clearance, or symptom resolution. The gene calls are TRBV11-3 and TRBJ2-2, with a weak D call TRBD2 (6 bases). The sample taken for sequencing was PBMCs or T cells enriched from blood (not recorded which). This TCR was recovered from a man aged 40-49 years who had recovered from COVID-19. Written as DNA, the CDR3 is TGTGCCAGCAGCCTTGGGGGGTTGACCGGGGAGCTGTTTTTT. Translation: CASSLGGLTGELFF.